This TCR beta chain was observed in a study of cytomegalovirus exposure and HLA in healthy donors. Overall study findings and caveats: It was around 160 TCR beta chains that were listed as cytomegalovirus-associated.

Note on this clone: Its antigen is not known. The same CDR3 also results from other DNA sequences found in this sample.

All donors participated as healthy donors of bone marrow. The CDR3 is 14 amino acids. Germline V gene sequence: CDR1 MNHEY, CDR2 SVGAGI. V dropped 3 bases and J dropped 7; count of bases not matched to a gene: 2. Primers: 60 Vbeta forward and 13 Jbeta reverse. Produced via immunoSEQ multiplex PCR; TCRdb's table is partial and in-frame only. This sample's table reports almost 40,000 clones. The rearrangement joins TRBV6-5 to TRBJ1-6; 8 positions agree with TRBD1. Sequenced material: PBMCs. This TCR was sampled from a woman aged 25-40 years in good health and CMV-seropositive. The chain's CDR3 is CASSYRQGNSPLHF. The CDR3, as DNA: TGTGCCAGCAGTTATAGACAGGGGAATTCACCCCTCCACTTT.